The TCR beta chain described here comes from a study of cytomegalovirus exposure and HLA in healthy donors. Germline V CDR1 and CDR2: SGHRS, YFSETQ. The CDR3 length is 16 residues. Trimming cost V 0 bases and J 4 bases; bases outside gene matches: 5. 60 Vbeta and 13 Jbeta primers were used in PCR. TCRdb's table, derived via immunoSEQ multiplex PCR, lists solely in-frame clones and lacks some. The table lists approximately 280,000 clones, 86% of them singletons. Source material: PBMCs. V gene TRBV5-1 combines with J gene TRBJ2-2; 8 nucleotides line up with TRBD2. The sequence came from a man aged 40-55 years in good health and CMV-seropositive. The CDR3 nucleotides read TGCGCCAGCAGCTTGGTCGGGAGGGTCGGCACCGGGGAGCTGTTTTTT. Amino acids: CASSLVGRVGTGELFF.